This entry concerns a single T cell receptor beta chain. Method: immunoSEQ multiplex PCR; TCRdb's copy keeps in-frame clones and lacks some. The sample comprises about 300,000 clones, nearly 90% of which are singletons, and under 3.5% rests with the top ten. This record comes from a study of blood T cell repertoires in COVID-19. The germline V and J ends were trimmed by 7 bases and 1 base, with 16 bases remaining between them. Germline CDR1 and CDR2: LNHDA and SQIVND (reference sequence). CDR3 length: 16 amino acids. The age range of participants was about 18 to 95 years, with residence in around 22 US areas. Clinical histories supplied by participants themselves formed the basis of cohort assignment. Exposed volunteers were people who met a COVID-19 case within 2 weeks before study entry.

The chain is built from TRBV19 and TRBJ2-2; D is possibly TRBD1 (6 bases). The clonotype originates from a woman aged 50 to 60 who had been exposed to COVID-19. The material sequenced was PBMCs or T cells enriched from blood (not recorded which). The CDR3 nucleotides read TGTGCCAGTACTCCAAACAGGGCCAAGAACACCGGGGAGCTGTTTTTT. Translation gives CASTPNRAKNTGELFF.